This TCR beta chain was identified during a study of cytomegalovirus exposure and HLA in healthy donors. The PCR made use of 60 Vbeta and 13 Jbeta primers. Assay used: immunoSEQ multiplex PCR; TCRdb lists only in-frame clones, some missing. This table has tens of thousands of clones, 70% to 80% appearing once. CDR1 is LNHDA and CDR2 is SQIVND in the germline V gene (reference sequence). This CDR3 has 14 amino acids. The V and J ends lost 5 bases and 6 bases respectively, with 17 bases between them. V and J are TRBV19 and TRBJ2-7; D uncertain. The TCR comes from a woman in her twenties or thirties in good health and CMV-seronegative. Sequenced input: PBMCs. CDR3 nucleotide sequence: TGTGCCAGTAGTCCCCACACCAGGTCATCCGAGCAGTACTTC. Protein: CASSPHTRSSEQYF.